This is a list of T cell receptor beta chains from one sample in a study of CD8+CD57+ T cells in acquired aplastic anemia. TCRdb processed the reads anew with MiXCR; each CDR3 protein has one entry. The sample holds some 180,000 distinct CDR3 sequences, around 63% seen once. Sequencing was carried out using sorted CD4+, CD8+, or CD8+CD57+ T cells (not recorded which) from PBMCs. The receptors were sampled from a human donor with aplastic anemia. CDR3s include the opening cysteine and the closing phenylalanine or tryptophan. Each record gives: D gene, clone size, V gene, J gene, CDR3 DNA, CDR3 protein. A D gene is named only where the DNA matches it firmly. Clone sizes are given selectively: once, few, many, or a class where the clone is expanded.

D gene: NA; clone size: NA; V gene: TRBV24-1; J gene: TRBJ1-2; CDR3 DNA: TGTGCCACCAGTGATTTGTCAGGCTCCGGCTACACCTTC; CDR3 protein: CATSDLSGSGYTF
D gene: NA; clone size: many; V gene: TRBV5-6; J gene: TRBJ1-2; CDR3 DNA: TGTGCCAGCAGCGTTCAGGGTTTGCGGTACTATGGCTACACCTTC; CDR3 protein: CASSVQGLRYYGYTF
D gene: NA; clone size: NA; V gene: TRBV24-1; J gene: TRBJ1-2; CDR3 DNA: TGTGCCACCACCCGGGAGGGAGAGGGCTACACCTTC; CDR3 protein: CATTREGEGYTF
D gene: TRBD1; clone size: once; V gene: TRBV9; J gene: TRBJ2-1; CDR3 DNA: TGTGCCAGCAGCGCGGACAGGACGAATGAGCAGTTCTTC; CDR3 protein: CASSADRTNEQFF
D gene: NA; clone size: NA; V gene: TRBV19; J gene: TRBJ1-1; CDR3 DNA: TGTGCCAGTAGTGACAGGAGTAGCGCTGAAGCTTTCTTT; CDR3 protein: CASSDRSSAEAFF
D gene: TRBD1; clone size: many; V gene: TRBV29-1; J gene: TRBJ1-2; CDR3 DNA: TGCAGCGCTGGACAGGCGTATAACTATGGCTACACCTTC; CDR3 protein: CSAGQAYNYGYTF
D gene: TRBD2; clone size: NA; V gene: TRBV20-1; J gene: TRBJ2-5; CDR3 DNA: TGCAGTGCTAGACCAGTAGCGGGGGGGAGAGAGACCCAGTACTTC; CDR3 protein: CSARPVAGGRETQYF
D gene: TRBD1; clone size: once; V gene: TRBV19; J gene: TRBJ1-5; CDR3 DNA: TGTGCCAGTCAGGGGGGCAATCAGCCCCAGCATTTT; CDR3 protein: CASQGGNQPQHF
D gene: NA; clone size: few; V gene: TRBV5-1; J gene: TRBJ2-7; CDR3 DNA: TGCGCCAGCAGCTTGGGGACAGTTTACGAGCAGTACTTC; CDR3 protein: CASSLGTVYEQYF
D gene: NA; clone size: NA; V gene: TRBV10-3; J gene: TRBJ2-5; CDR3 DNA: TGTGCCATCAGTGAGGACAACGAAGAGACCCAGTGCTTC; CDR3 protein: CAISEDNEETQCF
D gene: TRBD2; clone size: NA; V gene: TRBV2; J gene: TRBJ2-2; CDR3 DNA: TGTGCCAGCAGTCTAGCGGGAGGATTTACCGGGGAGCTGTTTTTC; CDR3 protein: CASSLAGGFTGELFF
D gene: NA; clone size: few; V gene: TRBV24-1; J gene: TRBJ1-1; CDR3 DNA: TGTGCCACCAGGAGGGACGGAATTAACACTGAAGCTTTCTTT; CDR3 protein: CATRRDGINTEAFF
D gene: NA; clone size: NA; V gene: TRBV7-3; J gene: TRBJ1-6; CDR3 DNA: TGTGCCAGCAGCCTAGGTCTAAACGGCTCACCCCTCCACTTT; CDR3 protein: CASSLGLNGSPLHF
D gene: NA; clone size: NA; V gene: TRBV7-6; J gene: TRBJ2-1; CDR3 DNA: TGTGCCAGCAGCTACGACAGTAATGAGCAGTTCTTC; CDR3 protein: CASSYDSNEQFF
D gene: NA; clone size: NA; V gene: TRBV9; J gene: TRBJ1-2; CDR3 DNA: TGTGCCAGCAGACGTACAGGGTTGTATGGCTACACCTTC; CDR3 protein: CASRRTGLYGYTF
D gene: NA; clone size: NA; V gene: TRBV7-7; J gene: TRBJ2-1; CDR3 DNA: TGTGCTAGCAGCTTTCGGTTGAGTAGTCGAAATGAGCAGTTCTTC; CDR3 protein: CASSFRLSSRNEQFF
D gene: NA; clone size: NA; V gene: TRBV29-1; J gene: TRBJ2-7; CDR3 DNA: TGCAGCGTTCTGGGAGGACCCGCGGCCGAGCAGTACTTC; CDR3 protein: CSVLGGPAAEQYF
D gene: TRBD2; clone size: few; V gene: TRBV7-9; J gene: TRBJ2-7; CDR3 DNA: TGTGCCAGCAGCCCGAGGTGGGGAGGGCGCGAGCAGTACTTC; CDR3 protein: CASSPRWGGREQYF